This T cell receptor beta chain was sequenced during a study of molecular identifiers for immune sequencing clone quantification. Study findings and constraints: Clonotypes topping 20 RNA copies carried over 97% of effector molecules but under 1% of naive ones.

Germline assignment: CDR1 LNHDA and CDR2 SQIVND (reference sequence). J was trimmed by 6 bases and V by 3 bases; bases with no gene match: 5. The CDR3 is 14 amino acids. This clonotype was counted between two and nine times. Antigen: not known. TCR libraries were built in bulk with a published protocol and specific TCR primers. TCRdb redid the calling of the PCR reads with MiXCR, one entry per CDR3 protein. The table lists about 630,000 distinct CDR3 sequences, approximately 24% of them singletons. This sequence joins TRBV19 and TRBJ2-3; 8 nucleotides line up with TRBD2. Input material: naive CD8+ T cells from blood, with Jurkat cell RNA spiked in. Described subset: FACS-sorted CD8+CD4-CCR7+CD45RA+ naive T cells. The receptor comes from a human donor in good health. Some libraries in this study had Jurkat cell RNA spiked in. CDR3 nucleotides: TGTGCCAGTAGTATCCAAAGCGGGAGTGATACGCAGTATTTT. Its protein product is CASSIQSGSDTQYF.